Each of the 21 T cell receptor beta chains below was sequenced from the same sample in a study of T cells in Graves' hyperthyroidism and ophthalmopathy. Authors of the study amplified TCR beta CDR3 regions from RNA transcripts. HTBI primers were used for first-round RT-PCR of the TCR CDR3. One entry per CDR3 protein, called by TCRdb with MiXCR from the multiplex PCR reads. The sample includes under 750,000 distinct CDR3 sequences, around 19% of them seen just once. The specimen sequenced was blood. The receptors were sampled from a woman in her fifties or sixties with Graves' hyperthyroidism that later progressed to Graves' ophthalmopathy.

This clonotype has more than one count but fewer than ten. The chain is built from TRBV6-1 and TRBJ2-5; D is perhaps TRBD1 or TRBD2 (5 bases each). From germline, CDR1 is MNHNS and CDR2 SASEGT. The CDR3 covers 14 residues. Between the trimmed V and J ends, which lost 6 bases and 7 bases, there was a span of 18 bases. In DNA, the CDR3 is TGTGCCAGCAGACTCGGGACGTTGGGGAGGACCCAGTACTTC. Its protein is CASRLGTLGRTQYF.

The rearrangement joins TRBV27 to TRBJ1-5; D is ambiguous. V was pared by 4 bases and J by 1 base, with 11 bases between. This CDR3 contains 15 residues. Germline CDR1 reads MNHEY; CDR2 reads SMNVEV (reference sequence). The CDR3 sequence: CASSSLDQSNQPQHF. The CDR3 DNA reads TGTGCCAGCAGTTCGCTCGACCAAAGCAATCAGCCCCAGCATTTT.

The chain uses TRBV7-2 and TRBJ1-1; D perhaps matches TRBD1 (6 bases). The V gene's germline CDR1 is SGHTA and CDR2 FQGNSA. Between the trimmed V and J ends, which lost 1 base and 6 bases, there was a span of 18 bases. CDR3 length: 16 amino acids. CDR3 amino acids: CASSLDGGRFGAEAFF. CDR3 bases: TGTGCCAGCAGCTTAGATGGGGGGCGGTTTGGCGCTGAAGCTTTCTTT.

At least ten counts were recorded for this clonotype. The chain uses TRBV6-5 and TRBJ2-7; 7 bases agree with TRBD1. CDR1 and CDR2 from the germline V gene are MNHEY and SVGAGI. The CDR3 is made up of 16 amino acids. The V segment lost 2 bases and the J segment 3 bases; nucleotides outside the gene matches: 10. The CDR3 here is CASSYPTKTGSYEQYF. Here the CDR3 DNA reads TGTGCCAGCAGTTACCCCACCAAGACAGGGAGCTACGAGCAGTACTTC.

This clonotype was recorded at least ten times. The chain couples TRBV12-3 or TRBV12-4 to TRBJ1-3, with D possibly being TRBD1 (6 bases). Deletions cut 3 bases from V and 0 bases from J, with 9 bases between. This CDR3 is 15 amino acids long. CDR3 nucleotide sequence: TGTGCCAGCAGTTTGACAGGAATCTCTGGAAACACCATATATTTT. This gives the protein CASSLTGISGNTIYF.

This chain links TRBV6-2 or TRBV6-3 with TRBJ2-7; TRBD2 is a possible D gene (5 bases). The V end was cut by 4 bases, the J end by 5 bases, with 15 bases between. This CDR3 is built from 14 residues. Germline CDR1 MNHEY, CDR2 SVGEGT. The DNA of the CDR3 is TGTGCCAGCAGTTTACGGCCGGGGAGAGACGAGCAGTACTTC. It specifies CASSLRPGRDEQYF.

The DNA of the CDR3 is TGTGCCAGCAGCTTAATGGTACGGGGAGGTCAGCCCCAGCATTTT. Amino acid sequence: CASSLMVRGGQPQHF. The J gene is TRBJ1-5, the V gene TRBV7-3; D is undetermined. Germline CDR1 SGHTA, CDR2 FQGTGA. This CDR3 spans 15 amino acids. The V end was cut by 1 base, the J end by 6 bases, with 13 bases between. The variable domain in full, completed from reference TRBV7-3 and TRBJ1-5, reads GAGVSQTPSNKVTEKGKYVELRCDPISGHTALYWYRQSLGQGPEFLIYFQGTGAADDSGLPNDRFFAVRPEGSVSTLKIQRTERGDSAVYLCASSLMVRGGQPQHFGDGTRLSIL.

This chain links TRBV7-8 with TRBJ2-7, with D perhaps given as TRBD1 or TRBD2 (5 bases each). Germline V gene sequence: CDR1 SGHVS, CDR2 FQNEAQ. The CDR3 runs to 15 residues. V lost 5 bases and J 3 bases, leaving 17 bases between the germline ends. The CDR3, as DNA: TGTGCCAGCAGCCCAAAACCAGTGAGGGGCTACGAGCAGTACTTC. Its protein is CASSPKPVRGYEQYF.

The rearrangement links TRBV14 to TRBJ1-2; D unclear. The CDR3 spans 14 residues. Trimming stripped 1 base from V and 3 bases from J, with 9 bases between. Looked up from germline, CDR1 is SGHDN and CDR2 is FVKESK. The CDR3 nucleotides read TGTGCCAGCAGCCAAGCATCCGTTTACTATGGCTACACCTTC. Translated, it gives CASSQASVYYGYTF.

The chain recombines TRBV25-1 with TRBJ1-2; D remains unclear. The CDR3 consists of 14 residues. CDR1 and CDR2 from the germline V gene are MGHDK and SYGVNS. V dropped 7 bases and J dropped 3 bases, with 15 bases sitting between them. CDR3 in DNA: TGTGCCAGCAACCTGGGCGGCGGGGACTATGGCTACACCTTC. This translates into CASNLGGGDYGYTF.

This clonotype was observed many times. This chain joins TRBV20-1 and TRBJ2-1; 12 bases fit TRBD2. The trim removed 5 bases at V and 6 bases at J, leaving 8 bases unmatched. Germline CDR1 DFQATT, CDR2 SNEGSKA (reference sequence). This CDR3 has 15 residues. The CDR3 is CSAATLAGGFNEQFF. The CDR3 DNA follows: TGCAGTGCTGCCACCCTAGCGGGGGGGTTCAATGAGCAGTTCTTC.

The J gene is TRBJ1-4, the V gene TRBV10-3; no definite D call. With 2 bases removed from V and 8 bases from J, the gap between germline ends came to 12 bases. Germline V lookup: CDR1 ENHRY, CDR2 SYGVKD. This CDR3 is 14 amino acids long. The DNA for the CDR3 is TGTGCCATCAGTGAGGAGGTCTTTGGAGAAAAACTGTTTTTT. Translating it yields CAISEEVFGEKLFF.

The CDR3 loop reads CASSVEQGLVIGYGYTF. The CDR3 nucleotides read TGTGCCAGCAGTGTCGAACAGGGGCTTGTCATCGGCTATGGCTACACCTTC. V is TRBV6-2 or TRBV6-3 and J is TRBJ1-2; 7 bases match TRBD1. The CDR3 totals 17 residues. With 5 bases clipped from V and 4 bases from J, the junction kept 16 bases outside the gene matches. Germline CDR1 is MNHEY and CDR2 is SVGEGT.

The V call is TRBV6-1, the J call TRBJ1-5; TRBD1 might be the D (5 bases). Trimming removed 4 bases at V and 0 bases at J, with 16 bases between. Germline loops: CDR1 MNHNS, CDR2 SASEGT. The length of the CDR3 is 17 residues. The CDR3 reads CASSAPGRRYSNQPQHF. Written as DNA, the CDR3 is TGTGCCAGCAGTGCCCCGGGACGGCGATATAGCAATCAGCCCCAGCATTTT.

The CDR3: CSATLHGGPLGDTQYF. Written as DNA, the CDR3 is TGCAGTGCTACACTCCATGGGGGCCCCCTTGGAGATACGCAGTATTTT. The chain carries TRBV20-1 and TRBJ2-3; perhaps TRBD1 as D (6 bases). CDR1 and CDR2 (germline): DFQATT, SNEGSKA (reference sequence). CDR3 size: 16 residues. V was clipped by 4 bases and J by 5 bases, with 22 bases between them.

This clonotype was recorded at least ten times. CDR3 DNA sequence: TGTGCCAGCAGCCATGGGGGTCTGAACACTGAAGCTTTCTTT. Its translation: CASSHGGLNTEAFF. The V and J genes are TRBV3-1 and TRBJ1-1, with a possible D match to TRBD1 (5 bases). In germline, CDR1 is LGHDT, CDR2 YNNKEL (reference sequence). The CDR3 runs to 14 residues. Trimming cost V 3 bases and J 0 bases, with 8 bases left between them.

This clonotype was counted many times. The chain uses TRBV6-5 and TRBJ2-6, with D tentatively TRBD1 (5 bases). Germline V gene sequence: CDR1 MNHEY, CDR2 SVGAGI. The V end was cut by 2 bases, the J end by 1 base, with 15 bases between. This CDR3 spans 18 amino acids. Here the CDR3 reads CASSYTVPGASGANVLTF. DNA of the CDR3: TGTGCCAGCAGTTACACCGTACCTGGGGCGTCTGGGGCCAACGTCCTGACTTTC.

The chain combines TRBV9 with TRBJ2-2; D ambiguous. CDR3 length: 12 residues. From germline, CDR1 is SGDLS and CDR2 YYNGEE. Trimming cost V 3 bases and J 7 bases, with 7 bases left between them. CDR3 region: CASSGPVGELFF. The CDR3 DNA is TGTGCCAGCAGCGGCCCGGTCGGGGAGCTGTTTTTT.

This clonotype was found a few times. Relative to the germline gene, one junction end is altered; a read error may explain this. The chain has TRBV6-1 and TRBJ1-1; 10 bases agree with TRBD1. The CDR3 sequence is 15 residues long. Looked up from germline, CDR1 is MNHNS and CDR2 is SASEGT. The CDR3 sequence is CVSRRDRGPGWEAFF. The CDR3 nucleotides read TGTGTCAGCAGGCGAGACAGGGGGCCGGGTTGGGAAGCTTTCTTT.

Points on this clonotype: A much larger clonotype is one base distant, so this may be a read error. This rearrangement joins TRBV5-6 to TRBJ2-1, with 12 nucleotides matching TRBD2. Germline V gives CDR1 SGHDT, CDR2 YYEEEE. This CDR3 has 17 amino acids. CDR3 coding DNA: TGTGCCTGCAGCTCCTCCGGACTAGCGGGGACAAACAATGAGCAGTTCTTC. Encoded protein: CACSSSGLAGTNNEQFF.

The chain couples TRBV3-1 to TRBJ2-5; D not resolved. The CDR3 covers 14 residues. Germline V CDR1 and CDR2: LGHDT, YNNKEL (reference sequence). Trimming took 0 bases from V and 5 from J, leaving 10 bases between them. This CDR3 is CASSQDAVVETQYF. The DNA for the CDR3 is TGTGCCAGCAGCCAAGATGCGGTTGTGGAGACCCAGTACTTC.